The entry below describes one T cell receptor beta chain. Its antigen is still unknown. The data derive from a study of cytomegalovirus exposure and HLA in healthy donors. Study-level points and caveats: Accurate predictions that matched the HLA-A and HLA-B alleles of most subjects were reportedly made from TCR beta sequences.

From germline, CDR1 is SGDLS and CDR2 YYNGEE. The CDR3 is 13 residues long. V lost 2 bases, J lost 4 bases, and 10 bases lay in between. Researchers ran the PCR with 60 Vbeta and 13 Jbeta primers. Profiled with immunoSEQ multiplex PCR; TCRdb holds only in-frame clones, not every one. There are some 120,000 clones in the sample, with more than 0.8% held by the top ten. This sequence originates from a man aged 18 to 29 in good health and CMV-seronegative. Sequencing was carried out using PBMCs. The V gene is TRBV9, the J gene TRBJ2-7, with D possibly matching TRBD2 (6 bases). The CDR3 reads CASSVEEGYEQYF. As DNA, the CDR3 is TGTGCCAGCAGCGTCGAGGAGGGTTACGAGCAGTACTTC.